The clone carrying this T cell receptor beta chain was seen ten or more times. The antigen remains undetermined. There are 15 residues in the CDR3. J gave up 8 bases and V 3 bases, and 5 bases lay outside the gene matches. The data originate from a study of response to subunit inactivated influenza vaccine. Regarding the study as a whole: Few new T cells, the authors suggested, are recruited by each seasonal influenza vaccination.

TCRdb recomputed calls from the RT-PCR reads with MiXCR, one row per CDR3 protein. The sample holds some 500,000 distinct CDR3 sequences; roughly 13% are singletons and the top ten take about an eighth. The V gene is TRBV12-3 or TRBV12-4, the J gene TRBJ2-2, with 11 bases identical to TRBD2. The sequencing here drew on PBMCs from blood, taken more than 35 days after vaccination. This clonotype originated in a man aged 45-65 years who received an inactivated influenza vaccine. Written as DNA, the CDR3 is TGTGCCAGCAGTTTTCTAGCGGGAGGATCGGGGGAGCTGTTTTTT. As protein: CASSFLAGGSGELFF.